The 16 T cell receptor beta chains listed next were all sequenced from one sample in a study of blood T cell repertoires in COVID-19. Some clones are missing from TCRdb's copy, which holds only in-frame ones; the method was immunoSEQ multiplex PCR. The repertoire includes fewer than 300,000 clones, about 85% of them detected once, and 2.5% sits in the top ten. The source material was PBMCs or T cells enriched from blood (not recorded which). The receptor set was obtained from a woman between 45 and 60 years old who had recovered from COVID-19.

This rearrangement joins TRBV5-6 to TRBJ1-1, with D maybe TRBD1 (6 bases). Germline V gene lookup returns CDR1 SGHDT and CDR2 YYEEEE. V lost 0 bases to trimming and J lost 5 bases, with 14 bases between them. This CDR3 contains 15 residues. CDR3 residues: CASSLGGGVRTEAFF. In nucleotides, the CDR3 is TGTGCCAGCAGCTTGGGAGGGGGAGTGCGGACTGAAGCTTTCTTT. The full variable domain, with the rest looked up from reference TRBV5-6 and TRBJ1-1, is DAGVTQSPTHLIKTRGQQVTLRCSPKSGHDTVSWYQQALGQGPQFIFQYYEEEERQRGNFPDRFSGHQFPNYSSELNVNALLLGDSALYLCASSLGGGVRTEAFFGQGTRLTVV.

This chain links TRBV7-2 with TRBJ2-2, with a tentative D call TRBD1 (6 bases). The CDR3 is 15 residues long. Germline assignment: CDR1 SGHTA and CDR2 FQGNSA. V was pared by 1 base and J by 5 bases, with 11 bases between. This chain's CDR3 is CASSLVQGQTGELFF. The CDR3 DNA follows: TGTGCCAGCAGCTTAGTCCAGGGACAAACCGGGGAGCTGTTTTTT.

The DNA for the CDR3 is TGTGCTAGTTCCTTGGACAGCGTAAATTCACCCCTCCACTTT. It specifies CASSLDSVNSPLHF. The chain joins TRBV12-5 to TRBJ1-6, with D possibly matching TRBD1 (6 bases). This CDR3 spans 14 amino acids. V lost 8 bases and J 7 bases, leaving 15 bases between the germline ends. Germline CDR1 is LGHNT and CDR2 is FRNRAP.

This clone was counted a single time. The chain combines TRBV10-3 with TRBJ2-5, with 10 bases identical to TRBD1. Trimming at V came to 5 bases and at J to 5 bases, leaving 5 bases not matched to a gene. Per germline, CDR1 ENHRY and CDR2 SYGVKD. CDR3 length: 14 residues. CDR3 coding DNA: TGTGCCATCAGTCAGACAGGGGGCCGGGAGACCCAGTACTTC. Its translation is CAISQTGGRETQYF.

The rearrangement joins TRBV5-1 to TRBJ1-6; no clear D. There are 14 residues in the CDR3. Trimming pared 2 bases from V and 6 bases from J, leaving 9 bases between. Germline V gene data show CDR1 as SGHRS and CDR2 as YFSETQ. The CDR3 nucleotides are TGCGCCAGCAGCTTTGGGCAGATTAATTCACCCCTCCACTTT. Its translation: CASSFGQINSPLHF.

This sequence joins TRBV5-4 and TRBJ1-3, with D possibly matching TRBD1 (5 bases). Per the germline V gene, CDR1 is SGHNT and CDR2 is YYREEE (reference sequence). CDR3 length: 16 amino acids. The germline V and J ends were trimmed by 5 bases and 2 bases, with 17 bases remaining between them. In nucleotides, the CDR3 is TGTGCCAGCAGTTATGGAGGGGCGCGGGCTGGAAACACCATATATTTT. It codes for CASSYGGARAGNTIYF. Full variable domain (outside the CDR3, taken from reference TRBV5-4 and TRBJ1-3): ETGVTQSPTHLIKTRGQQVTLRCSSQSGHNTVSWYQQALGQGPQFIFQYYREEENGRGNFPPRFSGLQFPNYSSELNVNALELDDSALYLCASSYGGARAGNTIYFGEGSWLTVV.

This rearrangement joins TRBV5-1 to TRBJ1-1, with unresolved D. Germline V gene lookup returns CDR1 SGHRS and CDR2 YFSETQ. The CDR3 sequence is 13 residues long. Trimming took off 0 bases at V and 11 bases at J, with 14 bases between the two ends. The CDR3 bases are TGCGCCAGCAGCTTGGAAGGGCCGGGAGGGGCTTTCTTT. Its translation is CASSLEGPGGAFF.

The rearrangement joins TRBV6-5 to TRBJ1-2; no clear D gene. V shed 5 bases and J shed 8 bases, with 18 bases lying between them. CDR3 size: 14 residues. CDR1 MNHEY and CDR2 SVGAGI come from the germline V gene. CDR3: CASSKTGRSGGYTF. CDR3 DNA sequence: TGTGCCAGCAGTAAAACCGGGCGCTCGGGGGGCTACACCTTC.

The genes are TRBV5-1 and TRBJ1-6, with a possible D match to TRBD1 (5 bases). CDR3 length equals 14 residues. The V gene's germline CDR1 is SGHRS and CDR2 YFSETQ. Trimming stripped 0 bases from V and 7 bases from J, with 8 bases between. In DNA form, the CDR3 reads TGCGCCAGCAGCTTGGACAGGAACAATTCACCCCTCCACTTT. Translation: CASSLDRNNSPLHF. Using reference TRBV5-1 and TRBJ1-6 for the parts outside the CDR3, the full variable domain is KAGVTQTPRYLIKTRGQQVTLSCSPISGHRSVSWYQQTPGQGLQFLFEYFSETQRNKGNFPGRFSGRQFSNSRSEMNVSTLELGDSALYLCASSLDRNNSPLHFGNGTRLTVT.

CDR3 amino acids: CASTQGPRGNTEAFF. The CDR3 DNA reads as TGCGCCAGCACCCAAGGGCCTCGGGGGAACACTGAAGCTTTCTTT. This chain joins TRBV10-2 and TRBJ1-1; D remains unclear. The length of the CDR3 is 15 residues. Germline V CDR1 and CDR2: WSHSY, SAAADI. The V end was cut by 7 bases, the J end by 1 base, with 16 bases between.

The chain has TRBV28 and TRBJ1-2; D call uncertain. Trimming removed 1 base from V and 6 bases from J, with 9 bases in between. This CDR3 comprises 13 residues. Per the germline V gene, CDR1 is MDHEN and CDR2 is SYDVKM. CDR3 DNA: TGTGCCAGCAGTTTATTCCCCGAGGATGGCTACACCTTC. This sequence encodes CASSLFPEDGYTF.

This clone was seen only once. The chain is built from TRBV20-1 and TRBJ2-7, with a possible D match to TRBD2 (6 bases). The CDR3 runs to 11 residues. CDR1 is DFQATT, CDR2 SNEGSKA, per germline (reference sequence). Between the trimmed V and J ends, which lost 6 bases and 4 bases, there was a span of 10 bases. CDR3 loop: CSAMREYEQYF. The DNA of the CDR3 is TGCAGTGCCATGCGGGAATACGAGCAGTACTTC.

The CDR3 DNA reads TGTGCCAGCAGGAACAGGGAAGGTAATCAGCCCCAGCATTTT. Translating gives CASRNREGNQPQHF. This chain joins TRBV2 and TRBJ1-5; tentative D call: TRBD1 (6 bases). CDR3 length: 14 residues. CDR1 and CDR2 (germline): SNHLY, FYNNEI. V was trimmed by 6 bases and J by 4 bases, leaving 13 bases between them.

This sequence joins TRBV18 and TRBJ1-2, with 9 bases that match TRBD1. V shed 1 base, J shed 2 bases, and the junction held 2 bases outside the gene matches. The CDR3 spans 15 residues. Germline assignment: CDR1 KGHSH and CDR2 LQKENI. CDR3 protein: CASSPLDRGNYGYTF. CDR3 nucleotide sequence: TGTGCCAGCTCACCACTGGACAGGGGAAACTATGGCTACACCTTC. The full variable domain, completed using reference TRBV18 and TRBJ1-2, is NAGVMQNPRHLVRRRGQEARLRCSPMKGHSHVYWYRQLPEEGLKFMVYLQKENIIDESGMPKERFSAEFPKEGPSILRIQQVVRGDSAAYFCASSPLDRGNYGYTFGSGTRLTVV.

The chain employs TRBV4-2 and TRBJ1-1, with no clear D. The germline CDR1 and CDR2 sequences are LGHNA and YNFKEQ. The CDR3 runs 17 residues. V was clipped by 0 bases and J by 5 bases, with 19 bases between them. The CDR3 spells CASSQDFLSRGRTEAFF. In nucleotides, the CDR3 is TGTGCCAGCAGCCAAGACTTTCTCTCACGGGGTCGAACTGAAGCTTTCTTT.

This clone was found a few times. This chain connects TRBV11-2 to TRBJ2-1; 12 bases align to TRBD2. CDR3 length: 16 residues. From germline, CDR1 is SGHAT and CDR2 FQNNGV. The J segment lost 7 bases and the V segment lost 4 bases, leaving 8 bases of the junction unmatched. In DNA form, the CDR3 reads TGTGCCAGCAGCTCACAGACTAGCGGGAGCTGGAATGAGCAGTTCTTC. This translates into CASSSQTSGSWNEQFF.